The rows below give T cell receptor beta chains drawn from one sample of a study of blood T cell repertoires in COVID-19. Produced via immunoSEQ multiplex PCR; TCRdb's table is partial and in-frame only. The repertoire holds some 270,000 clones, 88% seen once, with around 3.2% in the top ten. Sequencing was done on a sample of PBMCs or T cells enriched from blood (not recorded which). The receptors were gathered from a woman aged 40 to 49 who had been exposed to COVID-19. Each CDR3 is given with its conserved first and last residue. D genes are given only for firm matches. Only some rows state a clone size, as once, few, many or a class for expanded clones.

V	J	size	D	DNA	CDR3
TRBV30	TRBJ2-7	NA	NA	TGTGCCTGGAGGCTCACCTGGGGGGTGTCCTACGAGCAGTACTTC	CAWRLTWGVSYEQYF
TRBV3-1/TRBV3-2	TRBJ2-5	once	TRBD2	TGTGCCAGCAGTCGGGATTATCTAGCGGGAGGGTCGGTGGAGACCCAGTACTTC	CASSRDYLAGGSVETQYF
TRBV29-1	TRBJ2-5	NA	TRBD2	TGCAGCGTCGTACCAAGCGGGAATACACAAGAGACCCAGTACTTC	CSVVPSGNTQETQYF
TRBV7-8	TRBJ1-6	NA	NA	TGTGCCAGCAGCTTAGACAGGATGAGTAGCTCCTATAATTCACCCCTCCACTTT	CASSLDRMSSSYNSPLHF
TRBV14	TRBJ1-6	NA	TRBD1	TGTGCCAGCAGCTTGGGGACAGCAAATTCACCCCTCCACTTT	CASSLGTANSPLHF
TRBV28	TRBJ2-4	NA	TRBD1	TGTGCCAGCAGTTTTCCACAGGGGACCAAAAACATTCAGTACTTC	CASSFPQGTKNIQYF
TRBV19	TRBJ1-2	NA	NA	TGTGCCAGTAGTATAGACAGCGGCTCTGGCTACACCTTC	CASSIDSGSGYTF
TRBV7-3	TRBJ1-1	NA	TRBD1	TGTGCCAGCAGCTTAGGACAGGGCTCCACTGAAGCTTTCTTT	CASSLGQGSTEAFF
TRBV6-5	TRBJ1-1	NA	TRBD1	TGTGCCAGCAGCCAACATCAGGGGGCTGAAGCTTTCTTT	CASSQHQGAEAFF
TRBV24-1	TRBJ2-5	NA	TRBD2	TGTGCCACCAGTGATACGACTAGCGGGGGGGCCGGGGAGACCCAGTACTTC	CATSDTTSGGAGETQYF
TRBV3-1/TRBV3-2	TRBJ2-6	NA	TRBD1	TGTGCCAGCAGCCAAGATTCTGGGACAGGATCCTCTGGGGCCAACGTCCTGACTTTC	CASSQDSGTGSSGANVLTF
TRBV7-9	TRBJ2-1	NA	NA	TGTGCCAGCAGCTTATCTATGGACAATGAGCAGTTCTTC	CASSLSMDNEQFF
TRBV7-3	TRBJ2-1	NA	TRBD2	TGTGCCAGCAGCCTCTCTCTAGCGGTCGGGAATGAGCAGTTCTTC	CASSLSLAVGNEQFF
TRBV18	TRBJ1-1	NA	NA	TGTGCCAGCTCGAGTTCGGGGGGAAACACTGAAGCTTTCTTT	CASSSSGGNTEAFF
TRBV21-1	TRBJ1-6	NA	NA	TGTGCCAGCAGCAAAGATGGCTCACCCCTCCACTTT	CASSKDGSPLHF
TRBV3-1/TRBV3-2	TRBJ1-1	NA	NA	TGTGCCAGCAGTAATGGGGGGACTGAAGCTTTCTTT	CASSNGGTEAFF
TRBV6-1	TRBJ1-2	NA	TRBD1	TGTGCCAGCAGTGATCGGGACAGGGGGGACTATGGCTACACCTTC	CASSDRDRGDYGYTF
TRBV29-1	TRBJ2-3	NA	NA	TGCAGCGCTTGGAGGGCAGGAGATACGCAGTATTTT	CSAWRAGDTQYF
TRBV27	TRBJ1-2	NA	NA	TGTGCCAGCAGTTTATCGGGGGCCATAGCCTATGGCTACACCTTC	CASSLSGAIAYGYTF
TRBV28	TRBJ1-5	NA	TRBD1	TGTGCCAGCAACGTTAAGGGGATCGCGGACAGGGCCTATAGCAATCAGCCCCAGCATTTT	CASNVKGIADRAYSNQPQHF
TRBV7-9	TRBJ2-1	NA	TRBD2	TGTGCCAGCAGCTCGCCTCGGGGGGGTTCCTACAATGAGCAGTTCTTC	CASSSPRGGSYNEQFF
TRBV28	TRBJ1-5	NA	NA	TGTGCCAGCAGTTTATTTCGGCAGGGCAATCAGCCCCAGCATTTT	CASSLFRQGNQPQHF
TRBV27	TRBJ2-5	NA	TRBD2	TGTGCCAGCAGTTTGGGACTAGCGGGCCCCAGGGAGGAGACCCAGTACTTC	CASSLGLAGPREETQYF
TRBV5-1	TRBJ2-1	NA	NA	TGCGCCAGCAGCCCACTCAACAATGAGCAGTTCTTC	CASSPLNNEQFF
TRBV4-2	TRBJ2-3	NA	NA	TGTGCCAGCAGCCAAGAGCGGATCTCCACAGATACGCAGTATTTT	CASSQERISTDTQYF
TRBV9	TRBJ2-5	NA	TRBD1	TGTGCCAGCAGCGGTTACAGGGGCCACGGGGAGACCCAGTACTTC	CASSGYRGHGETQYF
TRBV12-2	TRBJ2-3	NA	NA	TGTGCAAGTCGCTTAGTAGGGGGCCGGGACAGGGCGAAAGATACGCAGTATTTT	CASRLVGGRDRAKDTQYF
TRBV7-3	TRBJ2-7	NA	NA	TGTGCCAGCAGCTCATCGGGGGGCCAGGGCGGCGAGCAGTACTTC	CASSSSGGQGGEQYF